The 17 T cell receptor beta chains listed next were all sequenced from one sample in a study of shared T cell receptors in the human thymus. Profiled with immunoSEQ multiplex PCR; TCRdb holds only in-frame clones, not every one. This sample carries roughly 710,000 clones, roughly 85% of them seen once, and the ten largest clones take 0.0095% to 0.013%. These data also featured in a second study, about human thymus T cells.

The sample comprised thymocytes. These receptors were taken from a girl under two years old with a congenital heart defect.

The rearrangement links TRBV28 to TRBJ2-1, with D hard to call. The CDR3 contains 14 residues. V gave up 11 bases and J gave up 6 bases, with 20 bases separating them. The germline V gene encodes CDR1 MDHEN and CDR2 SYDVKM. The CDR3 coding sequence is TGTGCCGCCCGTGTCAGTAGTTGGAGCAATGAGCAGTTCTTC. Amino acids: CAARVSSWSNEQFF. The full variable domain, rest sourced from reference TRBV28 and TRBJ2-1, is DVKVTQSSRYLVKRTGEKVFLECVQDMDHENMFWYRQDPGLGLRLIYFSYDVKMKEKGDIPEGYSVSREKKERFSLILESASTNQTSMYLCAARVSSWSNEQFFGPGTRLTVL.

This chain connects TRBV18 to TRBJ2-3; no firm D call. The germline CDR1 and CDR2 sequences are KGHSH and LQKENI. This CDR3 comprises 13 residues. V gave up 3 bases and J gave up 2 bases, with 6 bases separating them. In DNA form, the CDR3 reads TGTGCCAGCTCACCGTCAATCACAGATACGCAGTATTTT. Amino acid sequence: CASSPSITDTQYF.

V usage is TRBV4-1 and J usage is TRBJ1-1; 8 nucleotides line up with TRBD1. CDR3 length: 15 amino acids. V lost 0 bases, J lost 5 bases, and 5 bases stayed unmatched. The germline gives CDR1 MGHRA, CDR2 YSYEKL. This CDR3 reads CASSQDWTGRTEAFF. In DNA form, the CDR3 reads TGCGCCAGCAGCCAAGATTGGACAGGGAGGACTGAAGCTTTCTTT.

The genes are TRBV5-8 and TRBJ1-1; no firm D call. This CDR3 region has 14 residues. V was shortened by 4 bases and J by 2 bases, with 12 bases between the two germline ends. Germline lookup yields CDR1 SGHTS and CDR2 YDEGEE. This chain's CDR3 is CASSPPTVNTEAFF. CDR3 nucleotides: TGTGCCAGCAGCCCCCCCACAGTAAACACTGAAGCTTTCTTT.

The chain links TRBV5-1 to TRBJ2-3; the match to TRBD2 covers 8 bases. The CDR3 sequence is 18 residues long. Unmatched junction bases numbered 12, after V lost 0 bases and J lost 3 bases. Germline CDR1 and CDR2: SGHRS and YFSETQ. As DNA, the CDR3 is TGCGCCAGCAGCTTGGCCCCGATCGGGGGGGCCCCGACAGATACGCAGTATTTT. Translated, it gives CASSLAPIGGAPTDTQYF. The full variable domain, with the rest looked up from reference TRBV5-1 and TRBJ2-3, is KAGVTQTPRYLIKTRGQQVTLSCSPISGHRSVSWYQQTPGQGLQFLFEYFSETQRNKGNFPGRFSGRQFSNSRSEMNVSTLELGDSALYLCASSLAPIGGAPTDTQYFGPGTRLTVL.

The V and J genes are TRBV9 and TRBJ2-3; TRBD2 agrees at 9 bases. The J segment lost 0 bases and the V segment lost 0 bases, leaving 11 bases of the junction unmatched. CDR1 SGDLS and CDR2 YYNGEE come from the germline V gene. The CDR3 length is 19 residues. The CDR3 loop reads CASSVVTAGGDTSTDTQYF. CDR3 coding DNA: TGTGCCAGCAGCGTAGTTACGGCGGGGGGGGATACTAGCACAGATACGCAGTATTTT. Complete variable domain (other parts from reference TRBV9 and TRBJ2-3): DSGVTQTPKHLITATGQRVTLRCSPRSGDLSVYWYQQSLDQGLQFLIQYYNGEERAKGNILERFSAQQFPDLHSELNLSSLELGDSALYFCASSVVTAGGDTSTDTQYFGPGTRLTVL.

This chain joins TRBV2 and TRBJ2-7; D is possibly TRBD1 (5 bases). The germline V gene encodes CDR1 SNHLY and CDR2 FYNNEI. Trimming took off 7 bases at V and 3 bases at J, with 25 bases between the two ends. The CDR3 consists of 17 residues. Here the CDR3 reads CASTPGPKPREYYEQYF. CDR3 in DNA: TGTGCCAGCACCCCAGGGCCGAAACCCCGCGAATACTACGAGCAGTACTTC.

This clone showed up just once. This chain links TRBV18 with TRBJ2-5; D is unclear. This CDR3 is built from 15 residues. The germline V gene has CDR1 KGHSH and CDR2 LQKENI. With 0 bases removed from V and 4 bases from J, the gap between germline ends came to 12 bases. CDR3 in amino acids: CASSPPRPWAETQYF. CDR3 in DNA: TGTGCCAGCTCACCACCCAGGCCCTGGGCAGAGACCCAGTACTTC.

The J gene is TRBJ2-7, the V gene TRBV7-8, with TRBD1 matching 10 bases. The CDR3 is made up of 16 amino acids. From germline, CDR1 is SGHVS and CDR2 FQNEAQ. Trimming at V came to 5 bases and at J to 7 bases, leaving 14 bases not matched to a gene. CDR3: CASSPSQGTGVWEQYF. The CDR3 DNA sequence: TGTGCCAGCAGCCCGTCCCAGGGGACAGGGGTGTGGGAGCAGTACTTC.

The chain joins TRBV5-1 to TRBJ1-3; no clear D gene. The CDR3 extends over 15 amino acids. V lost 0 bases, J lost 4 bases, and 11 bases lay in between. CDR1 SGHRS and CDR2 YFSETQ come from the germline V gene. CDR3 protein: CASSLGGGRGNTIYF. CDR3 nucleotides: TGCGCCAGCAGCTTGGGTGGAGGTCGGGGAAACACCATATATTTT. Full variable domain (rest looked up from reference TRBV5-1 and TRBJ1-3): KAGVTQTPRYLIKTRGQQVTLSCSPISGHRSVSWYQQTPGQGLQFLFEYFSETQRNKGNFPGRFSGRQFSNSRSEMNVSTLELGDSALYLCASSLGGGRGNTIYFGEGSWLTVV.

This clone has a handful of counts. The chain employs TRBV7-9 and TRBJ1-1; possibly TRBD1 for D (5 bases). Germline V gives CDR1 SEHNR, CDR2 FQNEAQ (reference sequence). The V end lost 1 base, the J end lost 3 bases, and 18 bases lay between the germline ends. This CDR3 has 17 residues. The DNA for the CDR3 is TGTGCCAGCAGCTTAGGGGGGGGAGGAGGGAAACACACTGAAGCTTTCTTT. As protein: CASSLGGGGGKHTEAFF.

The chain joins TRBV7-8 to TRBJ1-1, with D possibly being TRBD1 (5 bases). Germline-derived CDR1 and CDR2 are SGHVS and FQNEAQ. The V end lost 4 bases, the J end lost 4 bases, and 22 bases lay between the germline ends. The CDR3 contains 17 residues. CDR3 residues: CASSSTWGGGKGTEAFF. In DNA form, the CDR3 reads TGTGCCAGCAGCTCTACGTGGGGCGGGGGAAAGGGCACTGAAGCTTTCTTT.

This clone was counted once. The chain joins TRBV28 to TRBJ1-2, with D hard to call. Deletions cut 3 bases from V and 4 bases from J, with 15 bases between. The germline V gene has CDR1 MDHEN and CDR2 SYDVKM. The CDR3 consists of 15 residues. In nucleotides, the CDR3 is TGTGCCAGCAGTTTGTCACTCGGTGGACTCTATGGCTACACCTTC. It translates to CASSLSLGGLYGYTF.

This chain joins TRBV18 and TRBJ2-7, with a possible D match to TRBD2 (5 bases). Trimming took 3 bases from V and 2 from J, leaving 5 bases between them. CDR3 length equals 12 residues. Germline V gene sequence: CDR1 KGHSH, CDR2 LQKENI. CDR3 in amino acids: CASSPEAYEQYF. In DNA form, the CDR3 reads TGTGCCAGCTCACCGGAGGCCTACGAGCAGTACTTC.

The chain is built from TRBV6-4 and TRBJ1-2, with 11 bases that match TRBD1. The junction had 9 bases not matched to a gene; V was cut back by 3 bases and J by 0 bases. The CDR3 sequence is 18 residues long. Germline V gene data show CDR1 as MRHNA and CDR2 as SNTAGT. The CDR3 coding sequence is TGTGCCAGCAGTGAAACACCCCGGGACAGGGGGGCTAACTATGGCTACACCTTC. Amino acids: CASSETPRDRGANYGYTF.

This clone was detected only once. The gene calls are TRBV6-5 and TRBJ1-6; D is undetermined. The CDR3 consists of 13 residues. Germline V gene lookup returns CDR1 MNHEY and CDR2 SVGAGI. Trimming took off 0 bases at V and 10 bases at J, with 7 bases between the two ends. CDR3 nucleotide sequence: TGTGCCAGCAGTTACTCCCCAGAATCACCCCTCCACTTT. This translates into CASSYSPESPLHF.

The CDR3 sequence is CASSDRVGEKETQYF. Written as DNA, the CDR3 is TGTGCCAGCAGCGACAGGGTTGGAGAAAAAGAGACCCAGTACTTC. V gene TRBV5-4 combines with J gene TRBJ2-5, with 7 bases aligning to TRBD1. Germline V gene lookup returns CDR1 SGHNT and CDR2 YYREEE (reference sequence). The V gene end was trimmed by 4 bases and the J gene end by 3 bases; junction bases not matched to a gene: 9. The CDR3 is 15 amino acids.